The clone carrying this T cell receptor (beta chain) occurred many times. Its antigen is not identified. These data come from a study of response to subunit inactivated influenza vaccine. Study-wide findings and caveats: Every seasonal influenza vaccination brings in few new T cells, the authors suggested.

MiXCR was run by TCRdb on the RT-PCR reads, yielding one entry per CDR3 protein. The sample has 530,000 or so distinct CDR3 sequences; about 14% are singletons. The germline V gene encodes CDR1 SQVTM and CDR2 ANQGSEA. Trimming pared 0 bases from V and 2 bases from J, leaving 17 bases between. The CDR3 covers 18 residues. The specimen was PBMCs from blood, collected approximately 12 days after vaccination. The sequence derives from a man in his forties or fifties who received an inactivated influenza vaccine. V and J are TRBV29-1 and TRBJ2-6; no definite D call. The DNA for the CDR3 is TGCAGCGTTGAAGATCGAGAGACCGGACCCCCTGGGGCCAACGTCCTGACTTTC. The encoded protein is CSVEDRETGPPGANVLTF.